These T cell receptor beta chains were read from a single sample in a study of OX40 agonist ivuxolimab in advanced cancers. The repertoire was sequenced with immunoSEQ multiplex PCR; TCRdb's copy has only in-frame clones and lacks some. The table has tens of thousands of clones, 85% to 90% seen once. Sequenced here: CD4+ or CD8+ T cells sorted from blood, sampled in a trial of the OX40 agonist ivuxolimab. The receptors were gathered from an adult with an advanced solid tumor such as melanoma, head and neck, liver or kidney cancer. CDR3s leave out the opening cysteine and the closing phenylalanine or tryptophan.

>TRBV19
ASIFSNQPQH
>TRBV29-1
SVSPEGRTGGDGYT
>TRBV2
ASSDWGAHYEAF
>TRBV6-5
ASRTMFGGTVGYT
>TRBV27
ASSPTGTYGYT
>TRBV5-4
ASSLRGGYNEQF
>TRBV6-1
ASSDIREWVYGYT
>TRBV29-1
SVEEDRGGYT
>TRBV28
ASTSGGDYNEQF
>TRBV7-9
ASSWVLPGMTQY
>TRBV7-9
ASSLGGLMGQY
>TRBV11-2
ASSLGAGQGASEQF
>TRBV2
ASRTSLAGGRVTDTQY
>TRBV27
ASSRPKGELF
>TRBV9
ASSVAYRGSNEQF
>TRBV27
ASSQGTSAIYEQY
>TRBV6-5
ASSFTGSLDYT
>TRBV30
AWSASGLTGELF
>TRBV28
ASSLYSSTGELF
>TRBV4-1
ASGGGSEQY
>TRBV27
ASSFGRSYEQY
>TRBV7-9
ASSNRVRSYNEQF
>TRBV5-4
ASSLGDRKEAF
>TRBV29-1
SVFTGQRTDTQY
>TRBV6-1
ASRSGLAGYNEQF
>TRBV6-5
ASSSTQGPTEAF
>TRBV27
ASSNQGDETQY
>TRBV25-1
ASSEGVREETQY
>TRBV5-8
ASSLVAKNIQY
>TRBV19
ATLGPYEQY
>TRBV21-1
ASRRRQGGYGYT
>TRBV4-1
ASRQEGTDNGYT
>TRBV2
ASSQGTATLPSNQPQH
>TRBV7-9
ASSLLEQGMYYGYT
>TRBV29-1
SVDYSGRTINEQF
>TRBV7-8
ASSLGGRGEAF
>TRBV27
ASRGTSGSFPRGDTQY
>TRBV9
ASSVQGAGNEKLF
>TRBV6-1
ASSTTVKHNSPLH
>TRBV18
ASSSGRQETQY
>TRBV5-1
ASSVGQGMKYNEQF
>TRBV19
ASSLGSRSYNEQF
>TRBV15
ATSPRTDTQY
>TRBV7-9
ASSFGDEQF
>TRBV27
ASSHTRDGPYLTQY